This T cell receptor beta chain was observed in a study of T cells in Graves' hyperthyroidism and ophthalmopathy. Findings of the study overall: Ophthalmopathy got predicted by the model a median 6.5 months before its onset.

Not enrolled were patients with uncontrolled infection, other autoimmune disease, pregnancy or lactation. PBMCs stemmed from about 9.5 ml fresh peripheral blood. The CDR3 regions of TCR beta were amplified from RNA transcripts. Researchers ran a first-round RT-PCR on the TCR CDR3 using the HTBI primer set. Using its own MiXCR run on the multiplex PCR reads, TCRdb lists one record per CDR3 protein. The sample lists 700,000 to 950,000 distinct CDR3 sequences, roughly a third seen once, with around 29% in the top ten. This clonotype was seen at least ten times. What it recognizes is unknown. The CDR3 contains 15 residues. V lost 3 bases, J lost 0 bases, and 11 bases lay in between. Germline CDR1 reads LNHNV; CDR2 reads YYDKDF (reference sequence).

The sequence was collected from a woman aged 40 to 55 with Graves' hyperthyroidism. The sequenced material came from blood. The chain employs TRBV15 and TRBJ1-1; no firm D call. The DNA for the CDR3 is TGTGCCACCAGCAGGGTGCGGGTTATGAACACTGAAGCTTTCTTT. Protein: CATSRVRVMNTEAFF.